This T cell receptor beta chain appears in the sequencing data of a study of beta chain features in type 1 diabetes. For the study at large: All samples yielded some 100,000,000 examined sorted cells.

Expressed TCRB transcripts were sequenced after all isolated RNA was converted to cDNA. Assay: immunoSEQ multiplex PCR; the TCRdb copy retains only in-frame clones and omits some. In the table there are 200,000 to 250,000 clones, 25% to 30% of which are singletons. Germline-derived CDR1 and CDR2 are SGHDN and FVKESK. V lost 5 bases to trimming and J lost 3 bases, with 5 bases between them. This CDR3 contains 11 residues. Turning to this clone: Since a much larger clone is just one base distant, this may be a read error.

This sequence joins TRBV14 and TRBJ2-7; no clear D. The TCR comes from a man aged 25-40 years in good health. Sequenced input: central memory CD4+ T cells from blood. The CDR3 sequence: CASSSYYEQYF. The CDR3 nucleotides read TGTGCCAGCAGCTCCTACTACGAGCAGTACTTC.